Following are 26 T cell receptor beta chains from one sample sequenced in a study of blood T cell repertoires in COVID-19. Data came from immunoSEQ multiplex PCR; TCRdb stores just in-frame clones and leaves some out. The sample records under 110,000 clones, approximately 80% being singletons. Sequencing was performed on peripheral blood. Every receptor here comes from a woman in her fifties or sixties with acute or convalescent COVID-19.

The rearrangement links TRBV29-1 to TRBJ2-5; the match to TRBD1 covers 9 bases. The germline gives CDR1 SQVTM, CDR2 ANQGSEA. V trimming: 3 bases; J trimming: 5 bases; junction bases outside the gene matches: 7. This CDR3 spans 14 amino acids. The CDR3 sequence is CSVDVTTGGETQYF. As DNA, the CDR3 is TGCAGCGTTGATGTAACGACAGGGGGGGAGACCCAGTACTTC.

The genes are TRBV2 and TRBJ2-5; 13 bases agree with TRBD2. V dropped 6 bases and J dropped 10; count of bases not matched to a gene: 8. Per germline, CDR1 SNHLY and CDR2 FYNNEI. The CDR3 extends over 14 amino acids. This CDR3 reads CASRGGTSGMSQYF. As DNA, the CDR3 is TGTGCCAGCAGAGGGGGGACTAGCGGGATGAGCCAGTACTTC. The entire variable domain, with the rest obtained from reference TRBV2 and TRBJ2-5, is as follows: EPEVTQTPSHQVTQMGQEVILRCVPISNHLYFYWYRQILGQKVEFLVSFYNNEISEKSEIFDDQFSVERPDGSNFTLKIRSTKLEDSAMYFCASRGGTSGMSQYFGPGTRLLVL.

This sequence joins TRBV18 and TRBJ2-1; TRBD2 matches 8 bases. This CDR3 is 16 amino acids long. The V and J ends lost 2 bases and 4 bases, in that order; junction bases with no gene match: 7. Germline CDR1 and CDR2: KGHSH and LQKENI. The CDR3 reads CASSPFSGSEYNEQFF. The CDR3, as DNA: TGTGCCAGCTCACCATTCAGCGGGAGTGAGTACAATGAGCAGTTCTTC.

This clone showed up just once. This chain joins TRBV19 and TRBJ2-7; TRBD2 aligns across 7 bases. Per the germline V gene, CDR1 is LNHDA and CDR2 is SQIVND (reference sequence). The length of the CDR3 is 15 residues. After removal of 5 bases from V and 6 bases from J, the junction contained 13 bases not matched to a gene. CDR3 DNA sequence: TGTGCCAGTAGTCCCCTGGGCGGGAGTTCGGTCGAGCAGTACTTC. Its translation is CASSPLGGSSVEQYF. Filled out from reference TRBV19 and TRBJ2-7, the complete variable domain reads DGGITQSPKYLFRKEGQNVTLSCEQNLNHDAMYWYRQDPGQGLRLIYYSQIVNDFQKGDIAEGYSVSREKKESFPLTVTSAQKNPTAFYLCASSPLGGSSVEQYFGPGTRLTVT.

Here the CDR3 reads CASNLQGQGPYYGYTF. In nucleotides, the CDR3 is TGTGCCAGTAATCTTCAGGGACAGGGGCCTTACTATGGCTACACCTTC. V usage is TRBV19 and J usage is TRBJ1-2; 10 positions agree with TRBD1. V lost 7 bases and J lost 3; bases outside the gene matches: 11. Germline V gene lookup returns CDR1 LNHDA and CDR2 SQIVND (reference sequence). CDR3 size: 16 residues.

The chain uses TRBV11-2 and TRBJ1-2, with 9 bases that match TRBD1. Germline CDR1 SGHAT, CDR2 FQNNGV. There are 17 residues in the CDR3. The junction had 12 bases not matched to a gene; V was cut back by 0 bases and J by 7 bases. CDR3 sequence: CASSLDRTGDGLSGYTF. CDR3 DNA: TGTGCCAGCAGCTTAGACCGGACAGGGGACGGTCTGAGTGGCTACACCTTC. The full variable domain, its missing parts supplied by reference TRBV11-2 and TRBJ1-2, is EAGVAQSPRYKIIEKRQSVAFWCNPISGHATLYWYQQILGQGPKLLIQFQNNGVVDDSQLPKDRFSAERLKGVDSTLKIQPAKLEDSAVYLCASSLDRTGDGLSGYTFGSGTRLTVV.

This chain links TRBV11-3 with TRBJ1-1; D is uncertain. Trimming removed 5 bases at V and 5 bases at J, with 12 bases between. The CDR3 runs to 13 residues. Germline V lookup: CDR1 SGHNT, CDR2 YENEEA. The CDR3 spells CASSLTGWTEAFF. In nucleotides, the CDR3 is TGTGCCAGCAGCCTTACGGGGTGGACTGAAGCTTTCTTT.

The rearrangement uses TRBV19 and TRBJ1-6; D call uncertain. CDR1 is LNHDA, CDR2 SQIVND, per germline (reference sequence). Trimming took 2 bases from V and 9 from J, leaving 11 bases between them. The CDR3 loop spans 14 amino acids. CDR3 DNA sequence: TGTGCCAGTAGTATAAGGGAGTTGGGTTCACCCCTCCACTTT. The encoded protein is CASSIRELGSPLHF. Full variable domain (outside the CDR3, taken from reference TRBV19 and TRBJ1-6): DGGITQSPKYLFRKEGQNVTLSCEQNLNHDAMYWYRQDPGQGLRLIYYSQIVNDFQKGDIAEGYSVSREKKESFPLTVTSAQKNPTAFYLCASSIRELGSPLHFGNGTRLTVT.

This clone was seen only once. In nucleotides, the CDR3 is TGTGCCAGCAGCGTAAGGACTAGCGGGACGGATGAGCAGTTCTTC. Protein sequence: CASSVRTSGTDEQFF. V is TRBV9 and J is TRBJ2-1, with 12 nucleotides matching TRBD2. The ends lost 1 base at V and 8 bases at J; junction bases unmatched: 4. This CDR3 has 15 amino acids. Per germline, CDR1 SGDLS and CDR2 YYNGEE.

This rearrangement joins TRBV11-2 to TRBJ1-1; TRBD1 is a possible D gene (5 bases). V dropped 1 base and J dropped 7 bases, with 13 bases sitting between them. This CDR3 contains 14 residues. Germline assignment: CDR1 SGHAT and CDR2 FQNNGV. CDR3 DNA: TGTGCCAGCAGCTTAGTCGACAGCTCGCTTGAAGCTTTCTTT. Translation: CASSLVDSSLEAFF.

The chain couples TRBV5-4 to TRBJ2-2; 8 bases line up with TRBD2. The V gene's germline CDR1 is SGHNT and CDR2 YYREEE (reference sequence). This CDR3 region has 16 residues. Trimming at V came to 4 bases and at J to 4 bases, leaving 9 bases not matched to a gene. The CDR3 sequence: CASSLSGTRSTGELFF. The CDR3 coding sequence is TGTGCCAGCAGCCTGTCCGGGACTAGGAGCACCGGGGAGCTGTTTTTT.

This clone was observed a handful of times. The CDR3 DNA is TGTGCCAGCTCACCCGTTCCGGGATTCGGCGATCAGCCCCAGCATTTT. Its translation is CASSPVPGFGDQPQHF. V usage is TRBV18 and J usage is TRBJ1-5; no firm D call. The CDR3 contains 16 residues. Germline values: CDR1 KGHSH, CDR2 LQKENI. The germline V and J ends were trimmed by 3 bases and 5 bases, with 17 bases remaining between them.

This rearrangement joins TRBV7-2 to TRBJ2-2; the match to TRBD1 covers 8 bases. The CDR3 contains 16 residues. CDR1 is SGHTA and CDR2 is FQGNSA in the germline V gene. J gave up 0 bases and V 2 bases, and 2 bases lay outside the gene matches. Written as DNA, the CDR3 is TGTGCCAGCAGCTTACAGGGGGCCCCGAACACCGGGGAGCTGTTTTTT. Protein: CASSLQGAPNTGELFF.

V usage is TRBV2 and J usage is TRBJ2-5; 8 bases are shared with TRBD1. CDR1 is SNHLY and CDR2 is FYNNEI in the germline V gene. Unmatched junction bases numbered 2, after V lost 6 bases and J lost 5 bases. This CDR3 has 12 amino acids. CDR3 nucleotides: TGTGCCAGCAGGGACAGGGCCGAGACCCAGTACTTC. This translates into CASRDRAETQYF.

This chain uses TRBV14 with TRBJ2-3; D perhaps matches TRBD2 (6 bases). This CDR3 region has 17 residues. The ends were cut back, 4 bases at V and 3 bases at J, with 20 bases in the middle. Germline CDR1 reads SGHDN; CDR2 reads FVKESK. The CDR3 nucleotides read TGTGCCAGCAGCCGCGTTACCGGGGGTCTAGAGACAGATACGCAGTATTTT. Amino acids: CASSRVTGGLETDTQYF.

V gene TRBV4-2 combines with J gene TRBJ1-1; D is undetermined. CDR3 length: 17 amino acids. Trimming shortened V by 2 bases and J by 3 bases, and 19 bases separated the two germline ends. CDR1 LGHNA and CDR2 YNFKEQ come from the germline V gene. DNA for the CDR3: TGTGCCAGCAGCCAAAGAGGTCGGTCGGAGGTTGACACTGAAGCTTTCTTT. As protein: CASSQRGRSEVDTEAFF.

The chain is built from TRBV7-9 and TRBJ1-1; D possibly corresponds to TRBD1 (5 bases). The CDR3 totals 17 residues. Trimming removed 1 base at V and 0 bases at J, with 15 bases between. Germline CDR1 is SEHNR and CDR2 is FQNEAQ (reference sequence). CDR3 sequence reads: CASSLGGVSSLNTEAFF. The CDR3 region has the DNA TGTGCCAGCAGCTTAGGGGGGGTTAGTTCTTTGAACACTGAAGCTTTCTTT.

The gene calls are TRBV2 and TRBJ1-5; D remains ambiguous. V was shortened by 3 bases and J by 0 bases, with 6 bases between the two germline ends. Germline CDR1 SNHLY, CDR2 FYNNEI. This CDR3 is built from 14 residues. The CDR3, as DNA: TGTGCCAGCAGTGACAGGAATAGCAATCAGCCCCAGCATTTT. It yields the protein CASSDRNSNQPQHF.

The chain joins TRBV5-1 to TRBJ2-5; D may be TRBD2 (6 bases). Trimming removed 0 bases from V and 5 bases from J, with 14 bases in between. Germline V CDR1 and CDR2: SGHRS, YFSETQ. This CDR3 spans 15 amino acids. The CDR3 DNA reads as TGCGCCAGCAGCTTGGAACGGGCGGGGCTGGAGACCCAGTACTTC. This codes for CASSLERAGLETQYF.

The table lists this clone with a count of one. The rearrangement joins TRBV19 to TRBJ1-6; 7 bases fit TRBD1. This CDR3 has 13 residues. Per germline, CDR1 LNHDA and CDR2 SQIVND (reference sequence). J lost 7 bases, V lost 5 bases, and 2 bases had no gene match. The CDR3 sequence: CASSEGQNSPLHF. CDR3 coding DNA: TGTGCCAGTAGTGAGGGACAGAATTCACCCCTCCACTTT.

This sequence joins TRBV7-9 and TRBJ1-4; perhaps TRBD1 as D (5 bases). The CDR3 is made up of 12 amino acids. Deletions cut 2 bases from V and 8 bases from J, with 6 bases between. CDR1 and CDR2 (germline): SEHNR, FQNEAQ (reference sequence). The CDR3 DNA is TGTGCCAGCAGCTTACGGGGGGAAAAACTGTTTTTT. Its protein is CASSLRGEKLFF.

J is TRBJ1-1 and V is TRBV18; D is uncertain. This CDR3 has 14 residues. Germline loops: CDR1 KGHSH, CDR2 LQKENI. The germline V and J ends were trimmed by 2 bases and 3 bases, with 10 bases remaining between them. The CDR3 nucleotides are TGTGCCAGCTCACCAAGTTGGAGGGACACTGAAGCTTTCTTT. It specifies CASSPSWRDTEAFF.

The CDR3 is CASRTGNTGELFF. The CDR3 DNA follows: TGTGCCAGCCGGACAGGGAACACCGGGGAGCTGTTTTTT. The V and J genes are TRBV19 and TRBJ2-2, with 7 bases fitting TRBD1. Germline CDR1 LNHDA, CDR2 SQIVND (reference sequence). With 9 bases clipped from V and 1 base from J, the junction kept 2 bases outside the gene matches. CDR3 size: 13 residues.

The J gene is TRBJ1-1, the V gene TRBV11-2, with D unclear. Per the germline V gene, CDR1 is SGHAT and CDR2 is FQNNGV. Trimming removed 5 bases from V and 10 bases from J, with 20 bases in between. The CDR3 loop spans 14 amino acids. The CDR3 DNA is TGTGCCAGCAGCCCTGACCCAACCCAAGCGGGAGCTTTCTTT. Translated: CASSPDPTQAGAFF.

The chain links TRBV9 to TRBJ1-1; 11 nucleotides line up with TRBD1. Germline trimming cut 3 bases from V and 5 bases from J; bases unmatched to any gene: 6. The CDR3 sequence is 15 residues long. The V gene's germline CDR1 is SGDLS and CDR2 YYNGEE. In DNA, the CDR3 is TGTGCCAGCAGCGCCTTCGGGACAGGGGGTACTGAAGCTTTCTTT. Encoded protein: CASSAFGTGGTEAFF.

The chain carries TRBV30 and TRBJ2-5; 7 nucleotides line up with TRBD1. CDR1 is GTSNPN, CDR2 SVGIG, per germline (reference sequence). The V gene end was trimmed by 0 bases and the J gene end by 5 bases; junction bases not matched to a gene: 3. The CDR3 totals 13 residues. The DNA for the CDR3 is TGTGCCTGGAGTGTAGGGGGCCGGGAGACCCAGTACTTC. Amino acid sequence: CAWSVGGRETQYF.